This note documents a single T cell receptor (beta chain) sequence. Its target is not known. The CDR3 spans 15 residues. CDR1 and CDR2 from the germline V gene are LGHDT and YNNKEL (reference sequence). Trimming took 4 bases from V and 7 from J; bases not matched to a gene: 7. The sample is drawn from a study of vaccination effects on CD4 cells after COVID-19. Ahead of sequencing, the ViraFEST assay grew antigen-specific CD4+ T cells using viral peptide pools. The culture ran for 9 to 11 days, and then CD4+ T cells were isolated. It was two doses of either the BNT162b2 or mRNA-1273 vaccine that participants received. TCRdb keeps only in-frame clones here, not all; method: immunoSEQ multiplex PCR. Of tens of thousands of clones detected, about three quarters appear once; the ten largest clones hold over 0.95%.

This specimen was CD4+ T cells from PBMCs cultured with HCoV-229E spike peptides, taken after COVID-19 vaccination. This receptor was obtained from a human donor who received a COVID-19 vaccine. This sequence joins TRBV3-1 (or the pseudogene TRBV3-2) and TRBJ1-4; 9 positions agree with TRBD1. CDR3 in DNA: TGTGCCAGCAGCCCACTGGGACAGGGTGTTGAAAAACTGTTTTTT. It translates to CASSPLGQGVEKLFF.